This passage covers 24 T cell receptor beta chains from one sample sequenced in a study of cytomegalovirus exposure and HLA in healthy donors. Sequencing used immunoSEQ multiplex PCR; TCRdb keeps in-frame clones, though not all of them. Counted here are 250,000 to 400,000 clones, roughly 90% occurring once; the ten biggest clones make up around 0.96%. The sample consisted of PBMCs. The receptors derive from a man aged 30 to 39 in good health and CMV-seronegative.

CDR3 DNA: TGTGCCAGCAGCTTACCCGCAGGGACATTGAACACTGAAGCTTTCTTT. Translated, it gives CASSLPAGTLNTEAFF. V usage is TRBV7-9 and J usage is TRBJ1-1, with a tentative D call TRBD1 (6 bases). CDR3 length equals 16 residues. Deletions cut 2 bases from V and 0 bases from J, with 13 bases between. CDR1 is SEHNR, CDR2 FQNEAQ, per germline (reference sequence).

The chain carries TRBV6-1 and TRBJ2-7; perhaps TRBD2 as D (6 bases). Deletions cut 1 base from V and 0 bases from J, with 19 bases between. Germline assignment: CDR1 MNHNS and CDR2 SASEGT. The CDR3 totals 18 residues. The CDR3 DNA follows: TGTGCCAGCAGTGAAGTGCGGGACGGGGCGGGGAGCTCCTACGAGCAGTACTTC. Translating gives CASSEVRDGAGSSYEQYF.

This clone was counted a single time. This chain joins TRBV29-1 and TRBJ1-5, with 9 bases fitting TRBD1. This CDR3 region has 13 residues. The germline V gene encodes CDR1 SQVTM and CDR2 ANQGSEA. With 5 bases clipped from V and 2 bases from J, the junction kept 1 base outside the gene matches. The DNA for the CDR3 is TGCAGCGTTCGGACAGGGGGCAATCAGCCCCAGCATTTT. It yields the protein CSVRTGGNQPQHF.

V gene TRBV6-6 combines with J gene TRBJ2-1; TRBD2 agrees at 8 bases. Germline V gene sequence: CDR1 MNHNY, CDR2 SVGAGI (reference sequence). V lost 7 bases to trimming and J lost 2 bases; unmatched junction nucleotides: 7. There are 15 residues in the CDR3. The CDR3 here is CASIPAGGAYNEQFF. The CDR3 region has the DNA TGTGCCAGCATTCCCGCGGGGGGCGCCTACAATGAGCAGTTCTTC.

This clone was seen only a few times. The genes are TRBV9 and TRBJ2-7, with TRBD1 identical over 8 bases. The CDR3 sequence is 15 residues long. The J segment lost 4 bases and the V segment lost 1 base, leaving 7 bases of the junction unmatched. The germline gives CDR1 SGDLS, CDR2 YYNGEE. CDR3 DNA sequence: TGTGCCAGCAGCGTAACTCCAGGGGGCTCTTACGAGCAGTACTTC. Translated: CASSVTPGGSYEQYF.

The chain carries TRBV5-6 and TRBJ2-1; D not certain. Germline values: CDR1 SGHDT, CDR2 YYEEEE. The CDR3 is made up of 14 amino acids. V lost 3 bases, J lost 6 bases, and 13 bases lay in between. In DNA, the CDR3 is TGTGCCAGCAGCTATGACGCGGCATCCAATGAGCAGTTCTTC. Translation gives CASSYDAASNEQFF.

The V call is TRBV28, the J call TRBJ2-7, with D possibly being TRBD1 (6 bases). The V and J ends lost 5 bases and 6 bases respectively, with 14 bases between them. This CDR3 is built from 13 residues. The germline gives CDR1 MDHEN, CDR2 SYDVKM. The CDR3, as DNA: TGTGCCAGCAGTCGCGACAGGATAGGCGAGCAGTACTTC. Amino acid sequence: CASSRDRIGEQYF.

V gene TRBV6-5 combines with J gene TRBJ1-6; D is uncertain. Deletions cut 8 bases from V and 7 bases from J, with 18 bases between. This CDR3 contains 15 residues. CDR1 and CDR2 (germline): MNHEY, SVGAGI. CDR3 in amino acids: CASGERGSRNSPLHF. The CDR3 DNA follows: TGTGCCAGCGGGGAGCGGGGATCGAGAAATTCACCCCTCCACTTT.

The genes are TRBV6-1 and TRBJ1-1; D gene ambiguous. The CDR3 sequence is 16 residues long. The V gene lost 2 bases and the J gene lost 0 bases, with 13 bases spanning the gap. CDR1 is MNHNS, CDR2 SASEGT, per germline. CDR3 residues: CASSEYGIGLNTEAFF. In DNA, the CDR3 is TGTGCCAGCAGTGAATACGGGATCGGATTGAACACTGAAGCTTTCTTT.

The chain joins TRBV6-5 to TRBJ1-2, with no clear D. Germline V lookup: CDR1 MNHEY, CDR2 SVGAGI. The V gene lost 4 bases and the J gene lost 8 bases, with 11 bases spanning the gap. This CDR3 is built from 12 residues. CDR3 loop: CASSSLGGGYTF. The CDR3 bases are TGTGCCAGCAGTTCCCTAGGAGGCGGCTACACCTTC.

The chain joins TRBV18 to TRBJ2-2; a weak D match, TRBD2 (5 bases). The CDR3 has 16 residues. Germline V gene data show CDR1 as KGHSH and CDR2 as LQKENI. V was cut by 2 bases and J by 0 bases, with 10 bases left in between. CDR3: CASSPMRTPNTGELFF. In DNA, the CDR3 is TGTGCCAGCTCACCAATGAGGACTCCGAACACCGGGGAGCTGTTTTTT.

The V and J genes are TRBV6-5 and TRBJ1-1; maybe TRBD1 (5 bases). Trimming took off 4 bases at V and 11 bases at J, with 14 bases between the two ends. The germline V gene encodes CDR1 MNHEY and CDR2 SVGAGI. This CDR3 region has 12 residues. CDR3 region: CASSFTQGFAFF. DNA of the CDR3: TGTGCCAGCAGTTTTACTCAGGGATTCGCTTTCTTT.

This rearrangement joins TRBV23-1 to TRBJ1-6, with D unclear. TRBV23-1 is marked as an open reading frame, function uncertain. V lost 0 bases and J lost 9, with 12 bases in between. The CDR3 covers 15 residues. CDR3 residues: CASSQSGRSCSPLHF. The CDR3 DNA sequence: TGCGCCAGCAGTCAATCAGGAAGGAGTTGTTCACCCCTCCACTTT.

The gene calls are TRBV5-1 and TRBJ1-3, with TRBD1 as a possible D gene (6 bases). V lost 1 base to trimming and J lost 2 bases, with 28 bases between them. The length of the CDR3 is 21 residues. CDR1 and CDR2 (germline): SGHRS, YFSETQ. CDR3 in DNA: TGCGCCAGCAGCTTGTCTGGGGGCCAGGGTCCCACGAATGCCACTGGAAACACCATATATTTT. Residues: CASSLSGGQGPTNATGNTIYF. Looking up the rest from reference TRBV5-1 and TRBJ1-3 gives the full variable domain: KAGVTQTPRYLIKTRGQQVTLSCSPISGHRSVSWYQQTPGQGLQFLFEYFSETQRNKGNFPGRFSGRQFSNSRSEMNVSTLELGDSALYLCASSLSGGQGPTNATGNTIYFGEGSWLTVV.

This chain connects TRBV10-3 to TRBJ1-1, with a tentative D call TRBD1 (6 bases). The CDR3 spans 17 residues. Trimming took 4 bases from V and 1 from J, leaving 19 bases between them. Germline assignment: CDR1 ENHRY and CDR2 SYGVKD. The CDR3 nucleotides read TGTGCCATCAGTGCCACCACAGGGAACACCGGGAACACTGAAGCTTTCTTT. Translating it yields CAISATTGNTGNTEAFF.

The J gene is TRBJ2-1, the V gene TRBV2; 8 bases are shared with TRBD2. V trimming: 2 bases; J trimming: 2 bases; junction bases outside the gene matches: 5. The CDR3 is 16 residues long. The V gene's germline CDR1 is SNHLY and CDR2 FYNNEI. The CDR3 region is CASSESGLVTYNEQFF. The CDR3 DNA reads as TGTGCCAGCAGTGAATCGGGACTAGTCACCTACAATGAGCAGTTCTTC.

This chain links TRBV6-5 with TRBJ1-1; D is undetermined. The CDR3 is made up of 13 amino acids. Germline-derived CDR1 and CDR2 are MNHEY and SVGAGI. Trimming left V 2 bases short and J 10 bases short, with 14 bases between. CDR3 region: CASSYIVRGRAFF. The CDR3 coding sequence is TGTGCCAGCAGTTACATCGTAAGAGGGAGAGCTTTCTTT.

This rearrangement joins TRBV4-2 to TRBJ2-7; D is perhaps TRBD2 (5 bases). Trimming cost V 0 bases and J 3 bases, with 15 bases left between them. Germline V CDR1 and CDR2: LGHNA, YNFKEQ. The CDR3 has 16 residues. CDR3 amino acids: CASSQEGVANLYEQYF. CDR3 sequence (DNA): TGTGCCAGCAGCCAAGAGGGAGTAGCGAATCTCTACGAGCAGTACTTC.

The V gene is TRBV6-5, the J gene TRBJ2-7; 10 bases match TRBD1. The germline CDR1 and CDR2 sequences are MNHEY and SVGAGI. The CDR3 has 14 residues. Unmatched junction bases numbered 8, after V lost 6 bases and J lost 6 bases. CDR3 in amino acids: CASSPTGGLSEQYF. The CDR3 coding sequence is TGTGCCAGCAGCCCGACAGGGGGCTTAAGCGAGCAGTACTTC.

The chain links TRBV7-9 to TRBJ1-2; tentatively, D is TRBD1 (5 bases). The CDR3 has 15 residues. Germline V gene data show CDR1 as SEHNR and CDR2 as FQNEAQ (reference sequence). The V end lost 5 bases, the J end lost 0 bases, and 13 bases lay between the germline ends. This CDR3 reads CASSTRQPANYGYTF. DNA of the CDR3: TGTGCCAGCAGCACTCGACAGCCAGCTAACTATGGCTACACCTTC.

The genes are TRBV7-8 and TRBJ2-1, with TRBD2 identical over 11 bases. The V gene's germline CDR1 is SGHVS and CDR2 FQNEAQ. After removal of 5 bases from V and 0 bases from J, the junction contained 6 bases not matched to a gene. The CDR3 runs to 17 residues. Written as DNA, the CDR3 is TGTGCCAGCAGCACCCGACTAGCGGGGATCTCCTACAATGAGCAGTTCTTC. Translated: CASSTRLAGISYNEQFF.

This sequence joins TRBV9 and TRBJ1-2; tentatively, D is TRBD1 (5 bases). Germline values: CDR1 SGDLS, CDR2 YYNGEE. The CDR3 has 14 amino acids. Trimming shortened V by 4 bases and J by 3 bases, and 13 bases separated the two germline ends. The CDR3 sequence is CASSPRDPHYGYTF. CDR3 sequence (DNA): TGTGCCAGCAGCCCGCGGGACCCACACTATGGCTACACCTTC.

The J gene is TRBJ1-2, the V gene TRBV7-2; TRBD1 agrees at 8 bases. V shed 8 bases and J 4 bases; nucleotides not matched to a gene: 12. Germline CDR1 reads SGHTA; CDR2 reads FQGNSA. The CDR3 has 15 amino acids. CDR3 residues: CASETTGGRGYGYTF. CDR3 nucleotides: TGTGCCAGCGAAACCACAGGGGGTAGGGGCTATGGCTACACCTTC.

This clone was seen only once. CDR3 in DNA: TGCGCCAGCAGCACCGGACAGAGTAGGGTTGAGACCCAGTACTTC. It specifies CASSTGQSRVETQYF. This rearrangement joins TRBV5-1 to TRBJ2-5, with D possibly TRBD1 on 6 matching bases. V was cut by 4 bases and J by 5 bases, with 18 bases left in between. Germline values: CDR1 SGHRS, CDR2 YFSETQ. The CDR3 has 15 residues.